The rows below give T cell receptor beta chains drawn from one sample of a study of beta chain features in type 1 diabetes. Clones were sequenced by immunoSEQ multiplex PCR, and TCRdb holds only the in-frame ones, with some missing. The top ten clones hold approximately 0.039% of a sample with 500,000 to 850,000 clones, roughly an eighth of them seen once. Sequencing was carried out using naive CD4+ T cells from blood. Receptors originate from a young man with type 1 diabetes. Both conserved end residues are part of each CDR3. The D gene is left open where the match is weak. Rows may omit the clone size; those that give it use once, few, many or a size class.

TGCGCCAGCAGCCGGAAAGGGACAGCTCAAGAGACCCAGTACTTC CASSRKGTAQETQYF TRBD1 few TRBJ2-5 TRBV4-1
TGCAGCGTTGAAAAGAGGGCGGAAGCTTTCTTT CSVEKRAEAFF NA NA TRBJ1-1 TRBV29-1
TGTGCCTGGAGTGTACTTGGACAGGCTGTTGGCTACACCTTC CAWSVLGQAVGYTF TRBD1 NA TRBJ1-2 TRBV30
TGCGCCAGCAATCAGGGGATAACAACAGGGGAGACCCAGTACTTC CASNQGITTGETQYF NA few TRBJ2-5 TRBV5-1
TGTGCCAGCAGCCGCATGTTACTGCCTTCTTCCTACAATGAGCAGTTCTTC CASSRMLLPSSYNEQFF NA NA TRBJ2-1 TRBV4-2
TGCGCCAGCAAGTGGAGCGGAGCCTCCGACAATGAGCAGTTCTTC CASKWSGASDNEQFF NA NA TRBJ2-1 TRBV5-1
TGTGCCAGCAGCCAAGAAGGCGGGGGCGCGAACACCGGGGAGCTGTTTTTT CASSQEGGGANTGELFF NA few TRBJ2-2 TRBV4-2
TGTGCCAGCAGCTTGGAAGGGGAGCAGTACTTC CASSLEGEQYF NA few TRBJ2-7 TRBV5-6
TGTGCCAGCAGTCCGGAGGCACAGGGAGGCACTGAAGCTTTCTTT CASSPEAQGGTEAFF NA few TRBJ1-1 TRBV6-4
TGTGCCAGCAGTGAACAGGGAATAAACACTGAAGCTTTCTTT CASSEQGINTEAFF NA few TRBJ1-1 TRBV2
TGTGCCTCCCGACGGATTTACAATGAGCAGTTCTTC CASRRIYNEQFF NA NA TRBJ2-1 TRBV27
TGCGCCAGCAGCCAAGTAGGGGGGGAGTACAATGAGCAGTTCTTC CASSQVGGEYNEQFF NA NA TRBJ2-1 TRBV4-1
TGCGCCAGCAGCTTGAGGGGCGGGCAAGAGACCCAGTACTTC CASSLRGGQETQYF NA few TRBJ2-5 TRBV5-1
TGTGCCTGGAGTGTTAGCAGGGGGCACTCTGGAAACACCATATATTTT CAWSVSRGHSGNTIYF TRBD1 NA TRBJ1-3 TRBV30
TGTGCCAGCAGTGTTGAGTTGGACAGGGCCTACAATGAGCAGTTCTTC CASSVELDRAYNEQFF TRBD1 NA TRBJ2-1 TRBV6-1
TGTGCCTGGAGGAGGGGGCGATTCTCCTACGAGCAGTACTTC CAWRRGRFSYEQYF TRBD1 few TRBJ2-7 TRBV30
TGTGCCAGCAGCGCGTTACGGTCCGCGGATGGCTACACCTTC CASSALRSADGYTF NA few TRBJ1-2 TRBV7-2
TGTGCCAGCTCACCATCCCCAAAATGGGGGCACACTGAAGCTTTCTTT CASSPSPKWGHTEAFF NA NA TRBJ1-1 TRBV18
TGTGCCAGCAGATATACCGGGTCGGAGCTGTTTTTT CASRYTGSELFF NA few TRBJ2-2 TRBV28
TGTGCCAGTAGCCCGACCTCTGGGGCCAACGTCCTGACTTTC CASSPTSGANVLTF NA few TRBJ2-6 TRBV19
TGTGCCAGCAGGGGCTACGAGCAGTACTTC CASRGYEQYF NA few TRBJ2-7 TRBV28
TGTGCCTGGGGCGACAGGGTCATGGGAGAGCAGTACTTC CAWGDRVMGEQYF TRBD1 few TRBJ2-7 TRBV30
TGTGCCAGCAGCCTCCTGTCCCCCACAGATACGCAGTATTTT CASSLLSPTDTQYF NA few TRBJ2-3 TRBV11-1
TGTGCCAGCGCCCCTTGGGCAGGCGGTAACTATGGCTACACCTTC CASAPWAGGNYGYTF NA few TRBJ1-2 TRBV9
TGCGCCAGCAGCTTGCCCGGGGTCCCTATCGAGCAGTACTTC CASSLPGVPIEQYF NA few TRBJ2-7 TRBV5-1
TGTGCCATCAGTGAGTCCAGAAACGAGCAGTACTTC CAISESRNEQYF NA NA TRBJ2-7 TRBV10-3
TGTGCCAGCTCAGACAGGGACGCCTACGAGCAGTACTTC CASSDRDAYEQYF TRBD1 NA TRBJ2-7 TRBV18
TGCGCCAGCAGCTCGAGAGGAGCCACCGGGGAGCTGTTTTTT CASSSRGATGELFF NA few TRBJ2-2 TRBV5-1
TGTGCCTGGAGTATGGACACCGGGGAGCTGTTTTTT CAWSMDTGELFF NA few TRBJ2-2 TRBV30
TGTGCCAGCAGCGTAGGCGGGGTAGCCAAAAACATTCAGTACTTC CASSVGGVAKNIQYF NA few TRBJ2-4 TRBV9
TGTGCCAGCCCCCCACCGGGGACAACTAACTATGGCTACACCTTC CASPPPGTTNYGYTF NA NA TRBJ1-2 TRBV6-1
TGTGCCAGCAGTCCCCCAAGGGCCACCGGTGAAGCTTTCTTT CASSPPRATGEAFF NA NA TRBJ1-1 TRBV25-1
TGCGCCAGCAGCTTGCGGGAAGCTGCAATCTACGAGCAGTACTTC CASSLREAAIYEQYF NA NA TRBJ2-7 TRBV5-1
TGTGCCAGCAGCCCCTATGGGGACAGGGCAGATACGCAGTATTTT CASSPYGDRADTQYF TRBD1 few TRBJ2-3 TRBV9
TGTGCCAGCAGTCTCCGGTTGACAGGCCACTCTGGGGCCAACGTCCTGACTTTC CASSLRLTGHSGANVLTF NA few TRBJ2-6 TRBV7-2
TGTGCCTGGAATAGGCAAACTAAGGAGACCCAGTACTTC CAWNRQTKETQYF NA NA TRBJ2-5 TRBV30
TGTGCCAGCAGTTTAGGGGGACGGCAAGAGACCCAGTACTTC CASSLGGRQETQYF NA few TRBJ2-5 TRBV28
TGTGCCAGCAGTTCATGGACTAGCGGCCAAGAGACCCAGTACTTC CASSSWTSGQETQYF TRBD2 few TRBJ2-5 TRBV27
TGTGCCAGCTCCCGGGACAGGGGAAGAAAGTACTTC CASSRDRGRKYF TRBD1 few TRBJ2-7 TRBV11-2
TGTGCCAGCAGCTTCCGGGCCATAAGGAGTCAGCCCCAGCATTTT CASSFRAIRSQPQHF NA few TRBJ1-5 TRBV5-6
TGTGCCAGCAGTTACTCCAGGACAGGGATGTACGAGCAGTACTTC CASSYSRTGMYEQYF TRBD1 NA TRBJ2-7 TRBV6-5
TGTGCCTGGAGTGTCATCGTAGGAGAGGGCTCTGGAAACACCATATATTTT CAWSVIVGEGSGNTIYF NA NA TRBJ1-3 TRBV30
TGCGCCAGCAGGCCTGGGGGACTAGCTCCTCGGTGGTACTTC CASRPGGLAPRWYF TRBD2 NA TRBJ2-7 TRBV5-1
TGTGCCACCTCCGGGACAACCGTTTACAATGAGCAGTTCTTC CATSGTTVYNEQFF NA few TRBJ2-1 TRBV6-5
TGTGCCAGCAGTTACAGGGCTCCAGATACGCAGTATTTT CASSYRAPDTQYF NA NA TRBJ2-3 TRBV27
TGTGCCAGCAGCTGGGACGGCGACAGCACAGATACGCAGTATTTT CASSWDGDSTDTQYF NA NA TRBJ2-3 TRBV7-2
TGTGCCTGGAGTGTAGGCCTTCGAGGAGCGGGGGTAACAGATACGCAGTATTTT CAWSVGLRGAGVTDTQYF TRBD2 NA TRBJ2-3 TRBV30
TGTGCCAGCTCACCACCGAATAGCGGCCCAGATACGCAGTATTTT CASSPPNSGPDTQYF NA few TRBJ2-3 TRBV18
TGTGCCAGCAGGGGATCCGGGACAGGGGTGGAAGAGACCCAGTACTTC CASRGSGTGVEETQYF TRBD1 NA TRBJ2-5 TRBV25-1
TGTGCCAGCAGTTACAGGCACAGGGATGAAAAACTGTTTTTT CASSYRHRDEKLFF NA NA TRBJ1-4 TRBV6-5